This T cell receptor beta chain was profiled in a study of blood T cell repertoires in COVID-19. Study-wide background: The samples span acute and convalescent COVID-19 from the United States, Italy and Spain.

CDR1 is MGHRA and CDR2 is YSYEKL in the germline V gene. The CDR3 is 15 amino acids. V shed 1 base and J 6 bases; nucleotides not matched to a gene: 3. Authors' processing steps: Amplification with reference gene primers provided the estimates of nucleated cell counts. The assay was immunoSEQ multiplex PCR, and TCRdb's table has in-frame clones only and misses some. The V and J calls and clone size are taken from that table; D and trimming were inferred from the DNA. The table has 210,000 or so clones, 75% to 85% seen once; the top ten hold around 1.3%. The sample comprised peripheral blood. The sequence came from a woman in her twenties or thirties with COVID-19, enrolled during active disease. This chain links TRBV4-1 with TRBJ2-2, with 9 bases that match TRBD1. CDR3 bases: TGCGCCAGCAGCCAAGTCACAGGGGGCCCCGGGGAGCTGTTTTTT. Translation: CASSQVTGGPGELFF.